This paragraph reports one T cell receptor (beta chain). As yet, its antigen is unknown. This sample was taken from a study of shared clonotypes between healthy human individuals. Overall study context: Researchers assigned three CD4 naive, three CD4 memory, two CD8 naive and one CD8 memory plate to each donor.

Trimming pared 1 base from V and 2 bases from J, leaving 12 bases between. The CDR3 length is 15 residues. The germline CDR1 and CDR2 sequences are LNHDA and SQIVND (reference sequence). The repertoire was sequenced with immunoSEQ multiplex PCR; TCRdb's copy has only in-frame clones and lacks some. The table has 2 million to 2.5 million clones, approximately 95% seen once; the top ten hold about 0.39%. Study results and caveats: Shared clonotypes across all four donors exceeded non-shared ones in generation probability.

V and J are TRBV19 and TRBJ2-7; D ambiguous. The TCR was taken from a man aged 18 to 29 in good health. Some clones in this sample may be carry-over from other donors' samples. Sequenced input: naive CD4+ T cells from PBMCs. Subset meaning: CD45RA+ positively selected. CDR3 residues: CASSIGTAKAYEQYF. CDR3 coding DNA: TGTGCCAGTAGTATAGGTACAGCAAAGGCCTACGAGCAGTACTTC.